What follows are 25 T cell receptor beta chains derived from one specimen sequenced in a study of cytomegalovirus exposure and HLA in healthy donors. The PCR employed 60 Vbeta primers together with 13 Jbeta primers. Repertoires were generated with immunoSEQ multiplex PCR, while TCRdb's copy carries only in-frame clones and drops some. This table holds some 160,000 clones, more than 60% found once. The material sequenced was PBMCs. The receptors shown here come from a woman under 40 in good health and CMV-seronegative.

The chain links TRBV2 to TRBJ2-3, with TRBD1 matching over 8 bases. The CDR3 has 14 amino acids. J lost 1 base, V lost 8 bases, and 5 bases had no gene match. The germline gives CDR1 SNHLY, CDR2 FYNNEI. CDR3 sequence reads: CASSRGQGTDTQYF. In DNA form, the CDR3 reads TGTGCCAGCTCGAGGGGACAGGGCACAGATACGCAGTATTTT.

The gene calls are TRBV6-5 and TRBJ2-7; D unclear. The CDR3 covers 16 residues. Germline-derived CDR1 and CDR2 are MNHEY and SVGAGI. The V and J ends lost 3 bases and 2 bases respectively, with 17 bases between them. CDR3 in amino acids: CASSYSPAAVPYEQYF. Written as DNA, the CDR3 is TGTGCCAGCAGTTATTCGCCGGCCGCGGTCCCCTACGAGCAGTACTTC.

CDR3 in amino acids: CASSLFRLLRNTEAFF. CDR3 DNA sequence: TGTGCCAGCAGCTTGTTTAGATTGCTACGGAACACTGAAGCTTTCTTT. The chain has TRBV5-6 and TRBJ1-1; D remains unclear. Germline V gene lookup returns CDR1 SGHDT and CDR2 YYEEEE. The CDR3 has 16 residues. Trimming cost V 1 base and J 1 base, with 14 bases left between them.

Notes on this clone: Other DNA sequences within the sample encode an identical CDR3. The rearrangement joins TRBV4-2 to TRBJ1-2; D unresolved. Per germline, CDR1 LGHNA and CDR2 YNFKEQ. V was shortened by 0 bases and J by 5 bases, with 16 bases between the two germline ends. The CDR3 sequence is 16 residues long. For the CDR3, the DNA is TGTGCCAGCAGCCAAGATCTGGCGGACTCTCGGTATGGCTACACCTTC. Protein product: CASSQDLADSRYGYTF.

Only a few counts were recorded for this clone. The rearrangement links TRBV6-5 to TRBJ2-5; 10 nucleotides align to TRBD2. In germline, CDR1 is MNHEY, CDR2 SVGAGI. V shed 1 base, J shed 5 bases, and the junction held 1 base outside the gene matches. The CDR3 sequence is 14 residues long. The CDR3 loop reads CASSYFSGGETQYF. CDR3 DNA sequence: TGTGCCAGCAGTTACTTTAGCGGGGGGGAGACCCAGTACTTC.

The rearrangement joins TRBV27 to TRBJ2-1; no firm D call. V was clipped by 6 bases and J by 8 bases, with 17 bases between them. Germline V gene sequence: CDR1 MNHEY, CDR2 SMNVEV (reference sequence). This CDR3 has 14 residues. This CDR3 reads CASRRVLVSHEQFF. As DNA, the CDR3 is TGTGCCAGCAGGCGCGTTCTAGTCAGCCATGAGCAGTTCTTC.

The chain combines TRBV18 with TRBJ1-1; 7 positions agree with TRBD1. Germline V gene lookup returns CDR1 KGHSH and CDR2 LQKENI. With 3 bases clipped from V and 5 bases from J, the junction kept 12 bases outside the gene matches. The CDR3 loop spans 16 amino acids. CDR3 in amino acids: CASSPSPTGYWTEAFF. The CDR3 DNA reads as TGTGCCAGCTCACCGTCCCCGACAGGGTATTGGACTGAAGCTTTCTTT.

This clone was seen once. CDR3 in DNA: TGTGCCAGCAGTCGGGTTGAAGAGACCCAGTACTTC. Encoded protein: CASSRVEETQYF. The gene calls are TRBV7-9 and TRBJ2-5; the D is unclear. Germline-derived CDR1 and CDR2 are SEHNR and FQNEAQ (reference sequence). The CDR3 runs 12 residues. The V end was cut by 6 bases, the J end by 3 bases, with 8 bases between.

This clone was seen only a few times. V gene TRBV11-2 combines with J gene TRBJ1-2; no clear D gene. CDR1 is SGHAT, CDR2 FQNNGV, per germline. V was cut by 0 bases and J by 2 bases, with 4 bases left in between. This CDR3 spans 13 amino acids. In nucleotides, the CDR3 is TGTGCCAGCAGCTTAGACCCGAACTATGGCTACACCTTC. Translation gives CASSLDPNYGYTF.

The chain combines TRBV2 with TRBJ2-2, with D perhaps TRBD1 (5 bases). Trimming took 4 bases from V and 4 from J, leaving 10 bases between them. There are 14 residues in the CDR3. CDR1 SNHLY and CDR2 FYNNEI come from the germline V gene. Here the CDR3 reads CASSGGSSTGELFF. In DNA form, the CDR3 reads TGTGCCAGCAGTGGGGGCAGTTCCACCGGGGAGCTGTTTTTT.

CDR3 DNA: TGTGCCAGCAGTATTCGACGGGGGTTCGGCGAGCAGTACTTC. Its translation: CASSIRRGFGEQYF. This chain joins TRBV6-1 and TRBJ2-7; TRBD2 might be the D (6 bases). This CDR3 contains 14 residues. The ends were cut back, 5 bases at V and 6 bases at J, with 17 bases in the middle. Germline assignment: CDR1 MNHNS and CDR2 SASEGT.

This chain connects TRBV6-1 to TRBJ2-3; 8 nucleotides align to TRBD2. Unmatched junction bases numbered 12, after V lost 6 bases and J lost 7 bases. Germline values: CDR1 MNHNS, CDR2 SASEGT. This CDR3 has 15 amino acids. Written as DNA, the CDR3 is TGTGCCAGCAGCTTTATAGCGGGGAGTGAAAATACGCAGTATTTT. This translates into CASSFIAGSENTQYF.

This chain uses TRBV15 with TRBJ1-1, with no clear D. Germline V gene data show CDR1 as LNHNV and CDR2 as YYDKDF (reference sequence). This CDR3 comprises 15 residues. Trimming cost V 4 bases and J 4 bases, with 16 bases left between them. CDR3 residues: CATSTRLVGSTEAFF. In nucleotides, the CDR3 is TGTGCCACCAGCACCAGACTCGTGGGGAGCACTGAAGCTTTCTTT.

CDR3 nucleotide sequence: TGCGCCAGCAGCCATCCTACAAGAGACAGGGATCATGGCTACACCTTC. Protein product: CASSHPTRDRDHGYTF. The chain has TRBV4-1 and TRBJ1-2, with 7 bases that match TRBD1. Germline CDR1 and CDR2: MGHRA and YSYEKL. J gave up 6 bases and V 3 bases, and 13 bases lay outside the gene matches. CDR3 size: 16 residues.

The chain uses TRBV5-1 and TRBJ2-2, with D maybe TRBD1 (6 bases). The CDR3 extends over 15 amino acids. V dropped 4 bases and J dropped 8 bases, with 18 bases sitting between them. Looked up from germline, CDR1 is SGHRS and CDR2 is YFSETQ. CDR3 sequence (DNA): TGCGCCAGCAGCCCGGGGACATCGGTGACTGGGGAGCTGTTTTTT. Amino acids: CASSPGTSVTGELFF.

The CDR3: CASSSQGRQPQHF. The CDR3 nucleotides are TGTGCCAGCAGCTCTCAGGGGCGTCAGCCCCAGCATTTT. This chain joins TRBV7-9 and TRBJ1-5; TRBD1 is a possible D gene (6 bases). This CDR3 contains 13 residues. The germline V gene has CDR1 SEHNR and CDR2 FQNEAQ (reference sequence). V dropped 4 bases and J dropped 6 bases, with 10 bases sitting between them.

This clone was detected a few times. The chain is built from TRBV19 and TRBJ2-5; D is perhaps TRBD2 (7 bases). Looked up from germline, CDR1 is LNHDA and CDR2 is SQIVND (reference sequence). V lost 6 bases, J lost 6 bases, and 20 bases lay in between. The CDR3 consists of 15 residues. The CDR3 sequence is CASSMLRGGPKTQYF. In DNA, the CDR3 is TGTGCCAGTAGCATGTTAAGGGGGGGCCCAAAGACCCAGTACTTC.

The rearrangement joins TRBV6-5 to TRBJ1-3; possibly TRBD1 for D (5 bases). The V end lost 2 bases, the J end lost 2 bases, and 13 bases lay between the germline ends. From germline, CDR1 is MNHEY and CDR2 SVGAGI. The CDR3 sequence is 16 residues long. CDR3 DNA sequence: TGTGCCAGCAGTTACGGGGGAGGGAGTGCTGGAAACACCATATATTTT. It specifies CASSYGGGSAGNTIYF.

The gene calls are TRBV4-1 and TRBJ2-3, with TRBD1 identical over 7 bases. Germline assignment: CDR1 MGHRA and CDR2 YSYEKL. The CDR3 contains 16 residues. The junction had 5 bases not matched to a gene; V was cut back by 2 bases and J by 0 bases. The CDR3 is CASSQMTGPSTDTQYF. The CDR3 bases are TGCGCCAGCAGCCAAATGACAGGGCCCAGCACAGATACGCAGTATTTT.

This clone was seen only a few times. The chain links TRBV28 to TRBJ2-1, with 14 bases that match TRBD2. V lost 10 bases, J lost 7 bases, and 6 bases stayed unmatched. Germline V gene lookup returns CDR1 MDHEN and CDR2 SYDVKM. This CDR3 has 14 residues. This CDR3 is CATMTSGGANEQFF. The CDR3 DNA follows: TGTGCCACCATGACTAGCGGGGGGGCAAATGAGCAGTTCTTC.

J is TRBJ1-1 and V is TRBV2; no firm D call. This CDR3 comprises 13 residues. V was shortened by 4 bases and J by 4 bases, with 10 bases between the two germline ends. Germline CDR1 reads SNHLY; CDR2 reads FYNNEI. The CDR3 region has the DNA TGTGCCAGCAGTGGTAACACAGCCACTGAAGCTTTCTTT. It is translated as CASSGNTATEAFF.

This clone was seen once. The chain employs TRBV28 and TRBJ1-1; tentatively, D is TRBD1 (6 bases). This CDR3 region has 14 residues. The V end lost 5 bases, the J end lost 1 base, and 11 bases lay between the germline ends. The germline gives CDR1 MDHEN, CDR2 SYDVKM. The CDR3 DNA reads as TGTGCCAGCAGTCTAACAGGGACGAACACTGAAGCTTTCTTT. This sequence encodes CASSLTGTNTEAFF.

The V call is TRBV30, the J call TRBJ1-6; TRBD1 matches at 7 bases. This CDR3 has 14 residues. Germline CDR1 reads GTSNPN; CDR2 reads SVGIG (reference sequence). V was pared by 2 bases and J by 7 bases, with 5 bases of the junction left unmatched. The CDR3 loop is CAWSRQGSNSPLHF. The CDR3 DNA sequence: TGTGCCTGGAGTAGACAGGGCTCAAATTCACCCCTCCACTTT.

The chain joins TRBV29-1 to TRBJ1-1; a weak D match, TRBD1 (5 bases). This CDR3 spans 14 amino acids. The V and J ends lost 6 bases and 1 base respectively, with 15 bases between them. Germline values: CDR1 SQVTM, CDR2 ANQGSEA. CDR3 DNA sequence: TGCAGCGTCGCACCCGGGGGGGGGAACACTGAAGCTTTCTTT. Amino acid sequence: CSVAPGGGNTEAFF.

This clone was counted only a few times. The J gene is TRBJ1-4, the V gene TRBV7-9; tentative D call: TRBD1 (6 bases). V lost 4 bases, J lost 7 bases, and 19 bases lay in between. In germline, CDR1 is SEHNR, CDR2 FQNEAQ (reference sequence). This CDR3 spans 16 amino acids. As DNA, the CDR3 is TGTGCCAGCAGCTCGCCCGGACAGCGAACCGTTGAAAAACTGTTTTTT. It codes for CASSSPGQRTVEKLFF.